The 26 T cell receptor beta chains below were found in one sample sequenced in a study of response to subunit inactivated influenza vaccine (dated by TCRdb to 2016 to 2018). The library was obtained by RT-PCR. Sequenced using an Illumina HiSeq 2500. The public reads were reprocessed in TCRdb via fastp at Q25 and MiXCR, keeping in-frame beta chains. Under each unique CDR3 protein, matching rows form one entry showing the most common genes and DNA. Recorded for this sample are about 780,000 distinct CDR3 sequences; roughly 20% of them occurred a single time. The top ten clonotypes cover roughly 10% of the sample. This specimen was PBMCs from blood, taken 5 days after vaccination. These receptors originate from a man aged 45-60 years who received an inactivated influenza vaccine. Donor details come from another sample of the same person, matched by shared clones.

This chain links TRBV4-3 with TRBJ2-7, with 8 bases aligning to TRBD2. V lost 3 bases, J lost 4 bases, and 11 bases stayed unmatched. Germline V gene lookup returns CDR1 LGHNA and CDR2 YSLEER. The CDR3 has 16 amino acids. The CDR3: CASSHGSGTRGYEQYF. The CDR3 nucleotides are TGCGCCAGCAGCCATGGATCCGGGACTAGAGGGTACGAGCAGTACTTC.

This chain uses TRBV12-3 or TRBV12-4 with TRBJ1-1, with D tentatively TRBD1 (5 bases). Trimming left V 3 bases short and J 3 bases short, with 14 bases between. The CDR3 has 15 amino acids. The DNA for the CDR3 is TGTGCCAGCAGTTTCCCCCCGGGAGGGGACACTGAAGCTTTCTTT. Protein: CASSFPPGGDTEAFF.

Here the CDR3 reads CASSLVSGREKLFF. As DNA, the CDR3 is TGCGCCAGCAGCTTGGTATCAGGGAGGGAAAAACTGTTTTTT. The V gene is TRBV5-1, the J gene TRBJ1-4, with TRBD1 as a possible D gene (5 bases). Trimming shortened V by 0 bases and J by 8 bases, and 11 bases separated the two germline ends. The germline CDR1 and CDR2 sequences are SGHRS and YFSETQ. The CDR3 is 14 amino acids.

This clonotype was detected only once. V usage is TRBV15 and J usage is TRBJ2-3; TRBD1 matches at 7 bases. The CDR3 has 17 residues. Germline V CDR1 and CDR2: LNHNV, YYDKDF (reference sequence). Trimming at V came to 1 base and at J to 6 bases, leaving 13 bases not matched to a gene. CDR3 sequence (DNA): TGTGCCACCAGCAGAGCCCTCTTCGCCGGGACAGCTGATACGCAGTATTTT. Translating gives CATSRALFAGTADTQYF.

V and J are TRBV7-2 and TRBJ2-1; D unresolved. CDR3 length: 16 residues. The germline V gene has CDR1 SGHTA and CDR2 FQGNSA. Trimming left V 2 bases short and J 4 bases short, with 15 bases between. The CDR3 spells CASSLTPRQAYNEQFF. The CDR3 DNA reads as TGTGCCAGCAGCTTAACCCCCCGGCAAGCTTACAATGAGCAGTTCTTC.

This chain joins TRBV4-3 and TRBJ2-1; tentative D call: TRBD2 (6 bases). From germline, CDR1 is LGHNA and CDR2 YSLEER. The germline V and J ends were trimmed by 2 bases and 8 bases, with 22 bases remaining between them. This CDR3 spans 17 amino acids. CDR3 sequence reads: CASSQSIAGPWGDEQFF. The CDR3 coding sequence is TGCGCCAGCAGCCAAAGCATAGCAGGGCCCTGGGGGGATGAGCAGTTCTTC.

This clonotype came up a few times. This chain uses TRBV12-3 or TRBV12-4 with TRBJ2-3; the match to TRBD2 covers 10 bases. V dropped 7 bases and J dropped 0; count of bases not matched to a gene: 10. The CDR3 covers 17 residues. CDR3 DNA: TGTGCCAGCACTACCCAGGGACTAGCGTTGAGCACAGATACGCAGTATTTT. Protein: CASTTQGLALSTDTQYF.

This clonotype came up many times. This chain joins TRBV20-1 and TRBJ2-7, with D perhaps matching TRBD1 or TRBD2 (5 bases each). Germline V gene data show CDR1 as DFQATT and CDR2 as SNEGSKA (reference sequence). With 3 bases removed from V and 2 bases from J, the gap between germline ends came to 11 bases. There are 13 residues in the CDR3. This chain's CDR3 is CSARGVGPYEQYF. The DNA for the CDR3 is TGCAGTGCTAGGGGGGTGGGACCCTACGAGCAGTACTTC.

This clonotype has only a few counts. This sequence joins TRBV6-2 or TRBV6-3 and TRBJ2-1; 8 bases fit TRBD2. This CDR3 is built from 16 residues. Germline lookup yields CDR1 MNHEY and CDR2 SVGEGT. V was clipped by 10 bases and J by 0 bases; unmatched bases: 11. The DNA for the CDR3 is TGTGCCACCAACCCTATAGGGACTAGCTCCTACAATGAGCAGTTCTTC. This codes for CATNPIGTSSYNEQFF.

The chain combines TRBV20-1 with TRBJ2-3; TRBD2 matches 7 bases. The V gene end was trimmed by 6 bases and the J gene end by 0 bases; junction bases not matched to a gene: 9. Germline assignment: CDR1 DFQATT and CDR2 SNEGSKA (reference sequence). The CDR3 has 15 residues. CDR3 coding DNA: TGCAGTGCAACCTCCGGGACTACGAGCACAGATACGCAGTATTTT. Encoded protein: CSATSGTTSTDTQYF.

This clonotype has only a few counts. The V and J genes are TRBV7-2 and TRBJ2-7; D uncertain. Trimming left V 3 bases short and J 1 base short, with 10 bases between. CDR3 length: 14 amino acids. Germline loops: CDR1 SGHTA, CDR2 FQGNSA. CDR3 nucleotides: TGTGCCAGCAGCTTCGACATTGGATCCTACGAGCAGTACTTC. This sequence encodes CASSFDIGSYEQYF.

This clonotype was counted between two and nine times. At one boundary the junction diverges from the germline segment, which might be a read error. The rearrangement links TRBV6-1 to TRBJ1-5; D remains unclear. Germline V gives CDR1 MNHNS, CDR2 SASEGT. The CDR3 is 14 amino acids. CDR3 sequence: CASRDIDSNQPQHF. The CDR3 region has the DNA TGTGCCAGCCGTGACATCGATAGCAATCAGCCCCAGCATTTT.

The chain carries TRBV4-3 and TRBJ2-5; maybe TRBD2 (6 bases). V lost 0 bases and J lost 5, with 22 bases in between. CDR3 length: 18 amino acids. CDR1 is LGHNA and CDR2 is YSLEER in the germline V gene. The CDR3 spells CASSQDGSGGNHMETQYF. CDR3 sequence (DNA): TGCGCCAGCAGCCAAGATGGTAGCGGCGGGAATCATATGGAGACCCAGTACTTC.

The V call is TRBV9, the J call TRBJ2-2; TRBD2 might be the D (6 bases). Germline V gene sequence: CDR1 SGDLS, CDR2 YYNGEE. This CDR3 comprises 13 residues. Trimming stripped 4 bases from V and 8 bases from J, with 12 bases between. In DNA form, the CDR3 reads TGTGCCAGCAGCTCTCAAGGGAGGGGGGAGCTGTTTTTT. As protein: CASSSQGRGELFF. Using reference TRBV9 and TRBJ2-2 for the parts outside the CDR3, the full variable domain is DSGVTQTPKHLITATGQRVTLRCSPRSGDLSVYWYQQSLDQGLQFLIQYYNGEERAKGNILERFSAQQFPDLHSELNLSSLELGDSALYFCASSSQGRGELFFGEGSRLTVL.

This clonotype has only a few counts. The chain links TRBV6-2 or TRBV6-3 to TRBJ2-7; D unclear. V lost 2 bases to trimming and J lost 2 bases, with 13 bases between them. Per the germline V gene, CDR1 is MNHEY and CDR2 is SVGEGT. The CDR3 sequence is 15 residues long. The CDR3 here is CASSYGRVATYEQYF. In DNA form, the CDR3 reads TGTGCCAGCAGTTACGGCCGGGTCGCGACCTACGAGCAGTACTTC.

The chain uses TRBV20-1 and TRBJ2-3; TRBD2 is a possible D gene (6 bases). Germline assignment: CDR1 DFQATT and CDR2 SNEGSKA (reference sequence). The CDR3 has 14 residues. Between the trimmed V and J ends, which lost 7 bases and 4 bases, there was a span of 18 bases. Written as DNA, the CDR3 is TGCAGTGGCCTAAGCAGGCGCGGGGCAGATACGCAGTATTTT. Translating gives CSGLSRRGADTQYF.

This clonotype has only a few counts. CDR3 region: CSARDGGPSTGVGQYF. Here the CDR3 DNA reads TGCAGTGCTAGAGATGGGGGCCCATCCACAGGGGTTGGGCAGTACTTC. The chain carries TRBV20-1 and TRBJ2-7, with 7 bases aligning to TRBD1. The CDR3 loop spans 16 amino acids. Germline V CDR1 and CDR2: DFQATT, SNEGSKA (reference sequence). V trimming: 0 bases; J trimming: 9 bases; junction bases outside the gene matches: 17.

This clonotype has a handful of counts. The chain joins TRBV4-2 to TRBJ2-2, with D perhaps TRBD1 or TRBD2 (5 bases each). This CDR3 has 18 amino acids. Germline V gene data show CDR1 as LGHNA and CDR2 as YNFKEQ. V shed 0 bases and J shed 2 bases, with 16 bases lying between them. DNA of the CDR3: TGTGCCAGCAGCCAAGATGCCCCGGGACGGTCTAACACCGGGGAGCTGTTTTTT. Amino acids: CASSQDAPGRSNTGELFF.

This clonotype was found a few times. J is TRBJ1-5 and V is TRBV10-3; no definite D call. CDR1 and CDR2 (germline): ENHRY, SYGVKD. V was trimmed by 2 bases and J by 7 bases, leaving 6 bases between them. The CDR3 runs to 12 residues. The DNA of the CDR3 is TGTGCCATCAGTGAGGGGAGGCAGCCCCAGCATTTT. It is translated as CAISEGRQPQHF.

The rearrangement uses TRBV28 and TRBJ2-3, with 7 bases identical to TRBD1. The junction had 8 bases not matched to a gene; V was cut back by 5 bases and J by 0 bases. CDR1 and CDR2 from the germline V gene are MDHEN and SYDVKM. The CDR3 is 16 residues long. The CDR3: CASSPRTGPSTDTQYF. Here the CDR3 DNA reads TGTGCCAGCAGTCCCCGGACAGGACCTAGCACAGATACGCAGTATTTT.

J is TRBJ2-7 and V is TRBV4-3; D not certain. Deletions cut 0 bases from V and 6 bases from J, with 12 bases between. This CDR3 has 14 residues. The germline V gene encodes CDR1 LGHNA and CDR2 YSLEER. The CDR3 is CASSQDGKGGEQYF. CDR3 bases: TGCGCCAGCAGCCAAGATGGGAAGGGCGGCGAGCAGTACTTC.

This chain connects TRBV27 to TRBJ2-7; a possible D gene is TRBD1 (5 bases). This CDR3 contains 15 residues. With 7 bases removed from V and 6 bases from J, the gap between germline ends came to 22 bases. CDR1 is MNHEY and CDR2 is SMNVEV in the germline V gene (reference sequence). This chain's CDR3 is CASTPRFTGGAEQYF. The CDR3 nucleotides read TGTGCCAGCACTCCACGGTTTACAGGTGGAGCCGAGCAGTACTTC.

V and J are TRBV2 and TRBJ2-3; no reliable D call. Trimming pared 4 bases from V and 2 bases from J, leaving 13 bases between. The V gene's germline CDR1 is SNHLY and CDR2 FYNNEI. The CDR3 runs to 15 residues. CDR3 sequence reads: CASSVGGSYTDTQYF. The CDR3 region has the DNA TGTGCCAGCAGTGTAGGCGGAAGCTACACAGATACGCAGTATTTT.

This sequence joins TRBV7-2 and TRBJ2-3; perhaps D is TRBD1 or TRBD2 (5 bases each). CDR1 and CDR2 (germline): SGHTA, FQGNSA. V was cut by 3 bases and J by 2 bases, with 15 bases left in between. The length of the CDR3 is 16 residues. The CDR3 protein is CASSFLGPLATDTQYF. Here the CDR3 DNA reads TGTGCCAGCAGCTTTCTGGGACCTCTGGCCACAGATACGCAGTATTTT.

The genes are TRBV21-1 and TRBJ2-7; the DNA was not compared with TRBD2, the D call given in the table. TRBV21-1 is deemed a pseudogene. The CDR3 is made up of 16 amino acids. The CDR3 spells CASSISQPSGPYEQYF. The DNA of the CDR3 is TGTGCCAGCAGCATATCTCAGCCTAGCGGACCCTACGAGCAGTACTTC.

On this clonotype: Compared with germline, one end of the junction differs, possibly owing to a read error. The gene calls are TRBV4-2 and TRBJ2-7; D possibly corresponds to TRBD2 (6 bases). CDR3 length equals 13 residues. Germline CDR1 and CDR2: LGHNA and YNFKEQ. In DNA, the CDR3 is TGTGCCAGCAGCCAGGGGGGATTTTACGCGCAGTACTTC. Amino acid sequence: CASSQGGFYAQYF.